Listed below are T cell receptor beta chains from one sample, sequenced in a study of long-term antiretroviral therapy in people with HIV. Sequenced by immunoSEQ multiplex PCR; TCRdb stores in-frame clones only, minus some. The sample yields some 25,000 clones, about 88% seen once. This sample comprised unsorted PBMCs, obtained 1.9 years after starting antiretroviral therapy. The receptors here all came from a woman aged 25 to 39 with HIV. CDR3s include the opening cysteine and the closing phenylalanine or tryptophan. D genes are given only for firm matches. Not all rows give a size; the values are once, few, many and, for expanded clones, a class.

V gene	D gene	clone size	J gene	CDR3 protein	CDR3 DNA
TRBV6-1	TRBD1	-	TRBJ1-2	CASSGVQGGIEAWGSGYTF	TGTGCCAGCAGTGGAGTACAGGGGGGAATAGAAGCTTGGGGAAGTGGCTACACCTTC
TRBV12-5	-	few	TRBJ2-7	CASAPRQGSYEQYF	TGTGCTAGTGCACCTCGGCAGGGCTCCTACGAGCAGTACTTC
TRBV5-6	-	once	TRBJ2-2	CASSLFGGLAGELFF	TGTGCCAGCAGCTTGTTTGGGGGTCTCGCCGGGGAGCTGTTTTTT
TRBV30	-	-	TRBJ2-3	CAWSTGTPDTQYF	TGTGCCTGGAGTACAGGAACTCCGGATACGCAGTATTTT
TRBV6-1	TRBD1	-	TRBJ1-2	CASSSSTGQHYGYTF	TGTGCCAGCAGTAGTTCTACGGGACAGCACTATGGCTACACCTTC
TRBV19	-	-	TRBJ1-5	CASRGEHQPQHF	TGTGCCAGTCGGGGGGAACATCAGCCCCAGCATTTT
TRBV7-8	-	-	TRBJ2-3	CASAPHGTDTQYF	TGTGCCTCCGCCCCACATGGGACAGATACGCAGTATTTT
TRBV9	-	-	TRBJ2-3	CASSHTSSTDTQYF	TGTGCCAGCAGCCATACTTCTAGCACAGATACGCAGTATTTT
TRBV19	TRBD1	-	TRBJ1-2	CASTESGQYYGYTF	TGTGCCAGTACCGAATCGGGACAGTACTATGGCTACACCTTC
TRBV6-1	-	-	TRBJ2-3	CASSEGVDTQYF	TGTGCCAGCAGTGAAGGAGTTGATACGCAGTATTTT
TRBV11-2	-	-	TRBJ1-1	CASSLDGQMNTEAFF	TGTGCCAGCAGCTTAGATGGGCAGATGAACACTGAAGCTTTCTTT
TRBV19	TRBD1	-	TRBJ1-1	CASRSRDRNTEAFF	TGTGCCAGTAGAAGCCGGGACAGGAACACTGAAGCTTTCTTT
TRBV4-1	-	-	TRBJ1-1	CASSQSKGVNTEAFF	TGCGCCAGCAGCCAGAGCAAGGGGGTGAACACTGAAGCTTTCTTT
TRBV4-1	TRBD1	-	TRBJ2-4	CASSQDRTGGWDIQYF	TGCGCCAGCAGCCAAGATAGGACAGGGGGCTGGGACATTCAGTACTTC
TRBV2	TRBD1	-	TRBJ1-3	CASGDSGQGIGNTIYF	TGTGCCAGCGGCGATTCGGGACAGGGAATCGGAAACACCATATATTTT
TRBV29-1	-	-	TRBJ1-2	CSAQGEHYGYTF	TGCAGCGCTCAAGGGGAGCACTATGGCTACACCTTC
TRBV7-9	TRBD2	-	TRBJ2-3	CASSPRTSGITDTQYF	TGTGCCAGCAGCCCTCGGACTAGCGGAATCACAGATACGCAGTATTTT
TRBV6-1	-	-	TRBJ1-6	CASQQANSPLHF	TGTGCCAGTCAACAGGCTAATTCACCCCTCCACTTT
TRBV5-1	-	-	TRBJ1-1	CASQPGRMRGTEAFF	TGCGCCAGCCAACCTGGGCGCATGAGGGGTACTGAAGCTTTCTTT
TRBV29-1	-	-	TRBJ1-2	CSVSATLDDNYGYTF	TGCAGCGTTTCCGCCACTCTTGACGATAACTATGGCTACACCTTC
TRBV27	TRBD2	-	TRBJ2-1	CASSLRLAGPNEQFF	TGTGCCAGCAGTTTACGGCTAGCGGGCCCCAATGAGCAGTTCTTC
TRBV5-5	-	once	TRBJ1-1	CASSLGRGTEAFF	TGTGCCAGCAGCTTGGGGCGTGGGACTGAAGCTTTCTTT
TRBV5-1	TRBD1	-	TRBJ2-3	CASSWTGGRPDTQYF	TGCGCCAGCAGCTGGACAGGGGGCCGTCCAGATACGCAGTATTTT
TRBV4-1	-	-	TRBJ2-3	CASSQGRSDTQYF	TGCGCCAGCAGCCAAGGCCGGAGTGATACGCAGTATTTT
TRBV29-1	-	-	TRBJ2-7	CSVIGGDSSYEQYF	TGCAGCGTTATTGGAGGGGACAGCTCCTACGAGCAGTACTTC
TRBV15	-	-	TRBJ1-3	CATSRDGDYSGNTIYF	TGTGCCACCAGCAGAGATGGGGATTACTCTGGAAACACCATATATTTT
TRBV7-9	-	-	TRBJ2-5	CASSLVQLLQETQYF	TGTGCCAGCAGCTTAGTACAACTTTTACAAGAGACCCAGTACTTC
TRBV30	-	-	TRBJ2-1	CAWSVLVSYNEQFF	TGTGCCTGGAGTGTCCTAGTAAGCTACAATGAGCAGTTCTTC
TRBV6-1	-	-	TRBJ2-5	CASSEIIPGHRKETQYF	TGTGCCAGCAGTGAAATCATACCGGGACACCGGAAAGAGACCCAGTACTTC
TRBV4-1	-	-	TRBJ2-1	CASRISTGSGDYNEQFF	TGCGCCAGCAGAATTTCGACCGGGTCGGGAGACTACAATGAGCAGTTCTTC
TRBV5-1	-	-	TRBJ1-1	CASEADMNTEAFF	TGCGCCAGCGAAGCGGACATGAACACTGAAGCTTTCTTT
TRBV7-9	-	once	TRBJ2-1	CASSFDRADNEQFF	TGTGCCAGCAGCTTCGACAGAGCGGACAATGAGCAGTTCTTC
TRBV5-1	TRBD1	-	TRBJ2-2	CASSSGQGDTGELFF	TGCGCCAGCAGCTCTGGACAGGGAGACACCGGGGAGCTGTTTTTT
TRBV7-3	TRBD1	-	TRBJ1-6	CASSQGTENSPLHF	TGTGCCAGCAGCCAAGGGACAGAAAATTCACCCCTCCACTTT
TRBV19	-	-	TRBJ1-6	CASSRGSTNSPLHF	TGTGCCAGTAGTCGGGGCAGTACTAATTCACCCCTCCACTTT
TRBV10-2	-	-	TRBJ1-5	CASSEGSHLAQHF	TGCGCCAGCAGTGAGGGGTCACATCTGGCCCAGCATTTT
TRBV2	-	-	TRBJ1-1	CASSETNTEAFF	TGTGCCAGCAGTGAGACCAACACTGAAGCTTTCTTT
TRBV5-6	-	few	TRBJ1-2	CASNQGLIGANYGYTF	TGTGCCAGCAACCAGGGGCTCATAGGGGCTAACTATGGCTACACCTTC
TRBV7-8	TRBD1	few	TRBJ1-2	CASSSGTGNNYGYTF	TGTGCCAGCAGCTCAGGGACAGGGAATAACTATGGCTACACCTTC
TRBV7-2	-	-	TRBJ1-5	CASSLSGIWGLQPQHF	TGTGCCAGCAGCTTAAGTGGGATATGGGGGCTTCAGCCCCAGCATTTT
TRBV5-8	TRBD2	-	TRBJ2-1	CASPSDSRGGLVTDEQFF	TGTGCCAGCCCCTCCGACTCGCGGGGGGGCTTAGTGACCGATGAGCAGTTCTTC
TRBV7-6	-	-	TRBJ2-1	CASSQEVLANEQFF	TGTGCCAGCAGCCAAGAGGTCCTAGCAAATGAGCAGTTCTTC
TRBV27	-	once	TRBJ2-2	CASSLGSPTGELFF	TGTGCCAGCAGTTTGGGCTCTCCCACCGGGGAGCTGTTTTTT
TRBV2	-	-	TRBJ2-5	CARMGIQETQYF	TGTGCCAGGATGGGTATCCAAGAGACCCAGTACTTC
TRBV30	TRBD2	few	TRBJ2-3	CAWTPSGGFSRDTQYF	TGTGCCTGGACCCCTAGCGGGGGTTTCTCAAGGGATACGCAGTATTTT
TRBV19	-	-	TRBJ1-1	CASGQTMNTEAFF	TGTGCCAGTGGACAGACCATGAACACTGAAGCTTTCTTT
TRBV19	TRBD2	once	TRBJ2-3	CASSPSGTSSITQYF	TGTGCCAGTAGCCCCTCCGGGACTAGCTCTATTACGCAGTATTTT
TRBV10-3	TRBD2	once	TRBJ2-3	CAISVAGGGIPDTQYF	TGTGCCATCAGTGTCGCCGGCGGGGGGATACCAGATACGCAGTATTTT
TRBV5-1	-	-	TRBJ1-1	CASSPPNENTEAFF	TGCGCCAGCAGCCCGCCGAACGAGAACACTGAAGCTTTCTTT
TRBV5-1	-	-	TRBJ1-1	CASNAMNTEAFF	TGCGCCAGCAACGCCATGAACACTGAAGCTTTCTTT
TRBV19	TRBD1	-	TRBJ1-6	CASSLRKSDRGTYSYNSPLHF	TGTGCCAGTAGTCTTAGGAAGTCGGACAGGGGGACCTACTCCTATAATTCACCCCTCCACTTT
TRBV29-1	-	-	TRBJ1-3	CSVELQGFGNTIYF	TGCAGCGTTGAATTACAAGGTTTCGGAAACACCATATATTTT
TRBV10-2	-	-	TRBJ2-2	CASSLSGTHHTGELFF	TGCGCCAGCAGTCTTTCCGGGACACATCACACCGGGGAGCTGTTTTTT
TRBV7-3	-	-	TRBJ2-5	CASSFQGPGVQYF	TGTGCCAGCAGCTTTCAGGGCCCCGGGGTCCAGTACTTC
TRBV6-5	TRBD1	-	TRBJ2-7	CASSYSTGVSYEQYF	TGTGCCAGCAGTTACTCGACAGGGGTCTCCTACGAGCAGTACTTC